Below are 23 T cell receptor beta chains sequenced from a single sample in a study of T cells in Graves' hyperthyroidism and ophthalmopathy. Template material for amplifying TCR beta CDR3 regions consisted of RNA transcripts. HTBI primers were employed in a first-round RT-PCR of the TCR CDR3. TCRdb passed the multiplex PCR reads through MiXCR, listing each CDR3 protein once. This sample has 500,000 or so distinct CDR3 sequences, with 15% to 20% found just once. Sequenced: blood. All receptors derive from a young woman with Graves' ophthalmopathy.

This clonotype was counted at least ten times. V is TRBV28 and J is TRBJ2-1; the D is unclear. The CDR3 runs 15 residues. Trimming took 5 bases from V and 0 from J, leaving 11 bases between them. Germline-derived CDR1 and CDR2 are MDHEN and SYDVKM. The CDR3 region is CASSDVQYSYNEQFF. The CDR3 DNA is TGTGCCAGCAGTGACGTCCAGTACTCCTACAATGAGCAGTTCTTC.

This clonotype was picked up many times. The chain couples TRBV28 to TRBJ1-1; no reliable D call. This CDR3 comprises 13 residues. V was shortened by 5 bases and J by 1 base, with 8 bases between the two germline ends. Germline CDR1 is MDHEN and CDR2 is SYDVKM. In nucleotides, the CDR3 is TGTGCCAGCAGTGTTCCAGAGAACACTGAAGCTTTCTTT. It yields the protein CASSVPENTEAFF.

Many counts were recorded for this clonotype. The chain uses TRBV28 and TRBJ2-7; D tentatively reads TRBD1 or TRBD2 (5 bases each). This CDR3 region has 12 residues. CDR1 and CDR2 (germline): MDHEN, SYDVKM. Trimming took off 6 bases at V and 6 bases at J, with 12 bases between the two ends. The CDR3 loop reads CASRERGREQYF. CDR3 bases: TGTGCCAGCAGAGAGAGGGGTCGCGAGCAGTACTTC.

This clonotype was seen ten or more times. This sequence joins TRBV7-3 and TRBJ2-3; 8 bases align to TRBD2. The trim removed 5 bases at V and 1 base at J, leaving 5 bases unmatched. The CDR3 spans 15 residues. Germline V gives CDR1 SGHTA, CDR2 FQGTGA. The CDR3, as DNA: TGTGCCAGCAGCCCCGGGGGGGCCGGCACAGATACGCAGTATTTT. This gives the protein CASSPGGAGTDTQYF.

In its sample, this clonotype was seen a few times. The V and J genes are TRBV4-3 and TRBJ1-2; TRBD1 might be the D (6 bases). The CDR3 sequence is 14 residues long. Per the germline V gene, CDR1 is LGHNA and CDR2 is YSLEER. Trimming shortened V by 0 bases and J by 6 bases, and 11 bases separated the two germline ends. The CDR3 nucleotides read TGCGCCAGCAGCCAAGATCAGGGGAGGAATGGCTACACCTTC. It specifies CASSQDQGRNGYTF.

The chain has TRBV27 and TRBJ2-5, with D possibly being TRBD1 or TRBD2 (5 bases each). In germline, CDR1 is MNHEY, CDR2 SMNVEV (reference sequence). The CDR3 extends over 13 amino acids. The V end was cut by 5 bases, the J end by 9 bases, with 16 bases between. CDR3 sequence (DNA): TGTGCCAGCAGTCCCGGAGGCAGGGTGGCCCAGTACTTC. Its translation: CASSPGGRVAQYF.

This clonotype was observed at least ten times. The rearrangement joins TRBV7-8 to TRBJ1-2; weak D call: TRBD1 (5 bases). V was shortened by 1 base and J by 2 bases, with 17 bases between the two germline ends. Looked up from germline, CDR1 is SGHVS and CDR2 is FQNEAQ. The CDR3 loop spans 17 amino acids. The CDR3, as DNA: TGTGCCAGCAGCTTAGAAGGAGGGGCCCCCCCAAACTATGGCTACACCTTC. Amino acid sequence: CASSLEGGAPPNYGYTF.

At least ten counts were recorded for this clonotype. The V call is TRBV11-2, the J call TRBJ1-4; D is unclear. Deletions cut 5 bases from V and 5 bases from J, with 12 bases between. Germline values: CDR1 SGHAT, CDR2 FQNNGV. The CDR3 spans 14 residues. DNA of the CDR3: TGTGCCAGCAGCCAATCGGGGAGAAATGAAAAACTGTTTTTT. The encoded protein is CASSQSGRNEKLFF.

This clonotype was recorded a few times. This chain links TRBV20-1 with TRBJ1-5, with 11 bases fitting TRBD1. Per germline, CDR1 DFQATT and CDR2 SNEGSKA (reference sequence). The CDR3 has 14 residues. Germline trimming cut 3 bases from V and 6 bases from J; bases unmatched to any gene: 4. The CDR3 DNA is TGCAGTGCTAGCCGGACAGGGGGCAGTCAGCCCCAGCATTTT. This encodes CSASRTGGSQPQHF.

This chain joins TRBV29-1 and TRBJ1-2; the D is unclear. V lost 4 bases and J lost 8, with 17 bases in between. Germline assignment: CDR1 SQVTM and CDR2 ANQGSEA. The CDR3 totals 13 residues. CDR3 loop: CSVGPPGPGGYTF. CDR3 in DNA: TGCAGCGTTGGACCCCCTGGCCCCGGGGGCTACACCTTC.

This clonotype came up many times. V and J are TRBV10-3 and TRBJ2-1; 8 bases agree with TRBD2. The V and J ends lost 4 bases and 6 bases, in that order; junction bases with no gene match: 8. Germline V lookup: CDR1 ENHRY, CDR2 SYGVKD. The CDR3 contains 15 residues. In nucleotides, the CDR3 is TGTGCCATCAGTGGTGGGCGGGAGGAGGTCAATGAGCAGTTCTTC. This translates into CAISGGREEVNEQFF.

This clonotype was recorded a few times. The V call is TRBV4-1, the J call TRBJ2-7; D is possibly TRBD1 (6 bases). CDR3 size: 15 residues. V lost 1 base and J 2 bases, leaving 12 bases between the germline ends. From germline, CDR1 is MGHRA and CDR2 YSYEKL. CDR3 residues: CASSQVTGDTYEQYF. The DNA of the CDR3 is TGCGCCAGCAGCCAAGTGACTGGGGACACCTACGAGCAGTACTTC.

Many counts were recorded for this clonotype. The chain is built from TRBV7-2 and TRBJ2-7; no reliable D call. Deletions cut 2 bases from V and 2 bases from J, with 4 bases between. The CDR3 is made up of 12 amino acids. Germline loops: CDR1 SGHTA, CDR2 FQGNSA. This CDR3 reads CASSLQPYEQYF. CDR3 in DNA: TGTGCCAGCAGCTTACAGCCCTACGAGCAGTACTTC. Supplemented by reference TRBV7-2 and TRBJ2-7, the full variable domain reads GAGVSQSPSNKVTEKGKDVELRCDPISGHTALYWYRQSLGQGLEFLIYFQGNSAPDKSGLPSDRFSAERTGGSVSTLTIQRTQQEDSAVYLCASSLQPYEQYFGPGTRLTVT.

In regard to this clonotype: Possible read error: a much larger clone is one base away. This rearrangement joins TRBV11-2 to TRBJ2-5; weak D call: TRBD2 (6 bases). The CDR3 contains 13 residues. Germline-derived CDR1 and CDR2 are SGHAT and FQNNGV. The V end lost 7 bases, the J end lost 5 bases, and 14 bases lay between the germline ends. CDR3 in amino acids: CASKKEGWETQYF. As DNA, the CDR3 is TGTGCCAGCAAAAAGGAGGGTTGGGAGACCCAGTACTTC.

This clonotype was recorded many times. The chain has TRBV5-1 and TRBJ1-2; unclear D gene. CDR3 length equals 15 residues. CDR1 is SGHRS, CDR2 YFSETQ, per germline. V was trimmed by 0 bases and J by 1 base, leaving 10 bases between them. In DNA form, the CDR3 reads TGCGCCAGCAGCTTGGGGCCAGGATTTAACTATGGCTACACCTTC. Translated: CASSLGPGFNYGYTF.

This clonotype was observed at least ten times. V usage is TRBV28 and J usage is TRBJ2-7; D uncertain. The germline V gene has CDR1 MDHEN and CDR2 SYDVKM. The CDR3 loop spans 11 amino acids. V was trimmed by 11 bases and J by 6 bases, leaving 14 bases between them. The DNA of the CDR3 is TGTGCCTCAGAGGCACCCACCGAGCAGTACTTC. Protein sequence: CASEAPTEQYF.

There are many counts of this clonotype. The CDR3 loop is CASSIVGTKGSEAFF. The CDR3 DNA follows: TGTGCCAGTAGTATAGTCGGGACGAAGGGATCTGAAGCTTTCTTT. This chain connects TRBV19 to TRBJ1-1; perhaps TRBD1 as D (5 bases). V was clipped by 1 base and J by 6 bases, with 15 bases between them. In germline, CDR1 is LNHDA, CDR2 SQIVND (reference sequence). CDR3 length: 15 residues. Full variable domain (outside the CDR3, taken from reference TRBV19 and TRBJ1-1): DGGITQSPKYLFRKEGQNVTLSCEQNLNHDAMYWYRQDPGQGLRLIYYSQIVNDFQKGDIAEGYSVSREKKESFPLTVTSAQKNPTAFYLCASSIVGTKGSEAFFGQGTRLTVV.

The CDR3 here is CASSQSGTSGVTDTQYF. CDR3 nucleotide sequence: TGTGCCAGCAGCCAATCCGGGACTAGCGGGGTCACAGATACGCAGTATTTT. The chain combines TRBV3-1 with TRBJ2-3, with 13 bases matching TRBD2. With V trimmed by 2 bases and J by 2 bases, 4 bases remained unmatched. Germline V gene sequence: CDR1 LGHDT, CDR2 YNNKEL (reference sequence). This CDR3 spans 17 amino acids.

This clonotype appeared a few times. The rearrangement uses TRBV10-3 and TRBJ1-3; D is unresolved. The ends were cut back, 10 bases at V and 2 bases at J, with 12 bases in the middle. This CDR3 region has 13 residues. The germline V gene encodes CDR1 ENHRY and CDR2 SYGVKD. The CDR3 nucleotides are TGTGCCACGACGGACTCTACTGGAAACACCATATATTTT. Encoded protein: CATTDSTGNTIYF.

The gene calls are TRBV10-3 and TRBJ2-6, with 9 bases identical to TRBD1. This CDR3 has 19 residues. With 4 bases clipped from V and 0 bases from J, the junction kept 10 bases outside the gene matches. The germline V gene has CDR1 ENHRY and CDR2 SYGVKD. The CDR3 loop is CAISATRTGVDSGANVLTF. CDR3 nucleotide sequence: TGTGCCATCAGTGCTACTAGGACAGGGGTAGACTCTGGGGCCAACGTCCTGACTTTC.

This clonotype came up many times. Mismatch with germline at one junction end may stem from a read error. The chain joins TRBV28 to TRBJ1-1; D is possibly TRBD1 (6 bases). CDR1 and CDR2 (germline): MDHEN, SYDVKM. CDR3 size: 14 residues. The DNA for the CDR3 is TGCGCCAGCAGCTCCCCGACAGGGAACACTGAAGCTTTCTTT. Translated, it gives CASSSPTGNTEAFF.

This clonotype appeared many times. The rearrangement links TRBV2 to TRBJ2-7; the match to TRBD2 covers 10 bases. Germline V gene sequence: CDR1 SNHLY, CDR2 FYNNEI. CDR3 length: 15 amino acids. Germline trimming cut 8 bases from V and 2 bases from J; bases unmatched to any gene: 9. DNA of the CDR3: TGTGCCAGCTTCGAGCTAGCGGGAGATCCCTACGAGCAGTACTTC. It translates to CASFELAGDPYEQYF.

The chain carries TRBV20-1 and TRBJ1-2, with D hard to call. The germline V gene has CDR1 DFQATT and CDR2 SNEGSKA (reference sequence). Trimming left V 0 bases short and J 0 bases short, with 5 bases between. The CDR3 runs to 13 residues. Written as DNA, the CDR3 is TGCAGTGCTAGAGATACAACTAACTATGGCTACACCTTC. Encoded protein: CSARDTTNYGYTF.